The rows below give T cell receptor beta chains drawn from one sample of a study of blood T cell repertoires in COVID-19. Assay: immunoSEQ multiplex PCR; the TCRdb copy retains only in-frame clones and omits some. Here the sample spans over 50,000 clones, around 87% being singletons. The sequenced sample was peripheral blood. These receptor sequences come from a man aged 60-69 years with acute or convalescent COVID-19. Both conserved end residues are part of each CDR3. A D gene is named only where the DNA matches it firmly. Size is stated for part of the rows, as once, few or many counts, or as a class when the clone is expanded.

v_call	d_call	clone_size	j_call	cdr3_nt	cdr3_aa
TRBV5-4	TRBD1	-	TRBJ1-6	TGTGCCAGCAGCTCTTACAGGGGGCGCGGTTCACCCCTCCACTTT	CASSSYRGRGSPLHF
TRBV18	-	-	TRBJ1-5	TGTGCCAGCTCACTACTCGAGAGGGATCAGCCCCAGCATTTT	CASSLLERDQPQHF
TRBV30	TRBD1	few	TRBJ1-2	TGTGCCTGGAGTTTGACAGGGAACTATGGCTACACCTTC	CAWSLTGNYGYTF
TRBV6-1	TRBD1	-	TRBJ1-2	TGTGCCAGCAGTGAAAACTCCTGGACAGGGGGCACAGAAGGCTACACCTTC	CASSENSWTGGTEGYTF
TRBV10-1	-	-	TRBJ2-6	TGCGCCAGCAGTCAGGGCCACTCTGGGGCCAACGTCCTGACTTTC	CASSQGHSGANVLTF
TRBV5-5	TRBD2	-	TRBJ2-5	TGTGCCAGCAGCTTGGCCGCTAGCGGAGGGGAGACCCAGTACTTC	CASSLAASGGETQYF
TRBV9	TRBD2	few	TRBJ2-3	TGTGCCAGCGGGTGGACTAGCGGGGGGGCCGGAGATACGCAGTATTTT	CASGWTSGGAGDTQYF
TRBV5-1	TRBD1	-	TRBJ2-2	TGCGCCAGCAGCTTGGACAGGGGGCTGACCGGGGAGCTGTTTTTT	CASSLDRGLTGELFF
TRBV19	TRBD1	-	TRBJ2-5	TGTGCCAGTAGCCCCCTCCGGGGACAGGGGTCCCCAGAGACCCAGTACTTC	CASSPLRGQGSPETQYF
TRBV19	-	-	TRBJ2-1	TGTGCCAGTAGTATCTTAGGGGGCAATGAGCAGTTCTTC	CASSILGGNEQFF
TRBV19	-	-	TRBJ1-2	TGTGCCAGTAAGGACAACTCTAACTATGGCTACACCTTC	CASKDNSNYGYTF
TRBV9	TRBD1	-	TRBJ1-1	TGTGCCAGCAGCGGCGACAGGGGGAACACTGAAGCTTTCTTT	CASSGDRGNTEAFF
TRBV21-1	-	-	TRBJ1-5	TGTGCCAGCAAGGGAAACCCGGGACAGAGACTTTTCAATCAGCCCCAGCATTTT	CASKGNPGQRLFNQPQHF
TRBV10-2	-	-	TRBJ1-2	TGCGCCAGCAGTCCGGACAGCTACTATGGCTACACCTTC	CASSPDSYYGYTF
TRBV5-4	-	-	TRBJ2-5	TGTGCCAGCAGCTCCGCAACAGTGTACCAAGAGACCCAGTACTTC	CASSSATVYQETQYF
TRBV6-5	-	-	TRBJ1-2	TGTGCCAGCAGTCCACGAAGGACAGTTAACTATGGCTACACCTTC	CASSPRRTVNYGYTF